This is a list of T cell receptor beta chains from one sample in a study of CD8+ T cells in alopecia areata. Profiling relied on immunoSEQ multiplex PCR, and the TCRdb table lists in-frame clones only, not all of them. The sample includes about 200,000 clones, about 50% seen only once; the top ten take roughly 1.6%. The specimen was CD4+ T cells sorted from blood, collected at week 4, from a patient treated with tofacitinib. The source is a human donor with alopecia areata. Both conserved end residues are part of each CDR3. D genes are given only for firm matches. Part of the rows lack a size; the others show once, few, many or a class for expanded clones.

CDR3 protein	CDR3 DNA	V gene	J gene	clone size	D gene
CASSPAWGLRSSYNEQFF	TGTGCCAGCAGCCCCGCCTGGGGGCTTAGGAGCTCCTACAATGAGCAGTTCTTC	TRBV7-8	TRBJ2-1	.	.
CASSPPRTGRGETQYF	TGTGCCAGCAGCCCCCCCCGGACAGGGCGGGGGGAGACCCAGTACTTC	TRBV11-2	TRBJ2-5	few	.
CASSSSGGANSYNEQFF	TGTGCCAGCAGCTCTAGCGGGGGGGCCAACTCCTACAATGAGCAGTTCTTC	TRBV7-8	TRBJ2-1	.	TRBD2
CASSLDTRPDTQYF	TGCGCCAGCAGCTTGGATACTAGGCCAGATACGCAGTATTTT	TRBV5-1	TRBJ2-3	.	.
CASSQSIWTEAFF	TGCGCCAGCAGTCAATCGATCTGGACTGAAGCTTTCTTT	TRBV23-1	TRBJ1-1	.	.
CASSLALASGARGDTQYF	TGTGCCAGCAGCTTAGCGCTAGCTAGCGGGGCCCGGGGAGATACGCAGTATTTT	TRBV7-2	TRBJ2-3	.	TRBD2
CASSQGQGRASYEQYF	TGCGCCAGCAGCCAAGGACAGGGCCGGGCCTCCTACGAGCAGTACTTC	TRBV5-1	TRBJ2-7	.	TRBD1
CSVVRTEAFF	TGCAGCGTTGTACGGACTGAAGCTTTCTTT	TRBV29-1	TRBJ1-1	.	.
CASSRTPTDTQYF	TGTGCCAGCAGTCGGACTCCCACAGATACGCAGTATTTT	TRBV2	TRBJ2-3	few	.
CASSLDRGLYGYTF	TGTGCCAGCAGCTTGGACAGGGGGCTCTATGGCTACACCTTC	TRBV7-8	TRBJ1-2	.	TRBD1
CASSLGSGGSEQYF	TGCGCCAGCAGCCTGGGTAGCGGGGGATCCGAGCAGTACTTC	TRBV5-1	TRBJ2-7	.	TRBD2
CASSDREANYGYTF	TGTGCCAGCAGTGACCGGGAAGCTAACTATGGCTACACCTTC	TRBV2	TRBJ1-2	.	.
CAWSRSWGLSSGANVLTF	TGTGCCTGGTCCAGGTCTTGGGGACTATCCTCTGGGGCCAACGTCCTGACTTTC	TRBV30	TRBJ2-6	few	TRBD2
CATSLGRVYSNQPQHF	TGTGCCACCAGCCTGGGGCGGGTTTATAGCAATCAGCCCCAGCATTTT	TRBV15	TRBJ1-5	few	.
CATSGNPQGIADTQYF	TGTGCCACCAGCGGAAACCCACAGGGGATTGCAGATACGCAGTATTTT	TRBV15	TRBJ2-3	.	TRBD1
CSAVRTVSYNEQFF	TGCAGCGCTGTTCGTACAGTCTCCTACAATGAGCAGTTCTTC	TRBV29-1	TRBJ2-1	.	.
CSARAQETQYF	TGCAGTGCTAGAGCCCAAGAGACCCAGTACTTC	TRBV20-1	TRBJ2-5	.	.
CSVDHGKETQYF	TGCAGCGTTGATCACGGGAAAGAGACCCAGTACTTC	TRBV29-1	TRBJ2-5	.	.
CASSPGTSLTYEQYF	TGTGCCAGCAGTCCAGGGACATCCCTTACCTACGAGCAGTACTTC	TRBV2	TRBJ2-7	.	.
CASSPLGETQYF	TGTGCCAGTAGTCCTTTGGGAGAGACCCAGTACTTC	TRBV19	TRBJ2-5	few	.
CASSPGPTGGPYEQYF	TGTGCCAGCAGCCCCGGTCCGACAGGGGGCCCCTACGAGCAGTACTTC	TRBV27	TRBJ2-7	few	TRBD1
CAWSRQENTEAFF	TGTGCCTGGAGTCGACAGGAGAACACTGAAGCTTTCTTT	TRBV30	TRBJ1-1	few	.
CAWSGKGASRGYTF	TGTGCCTGGAGTGGTAAGGGGGCGTCGCGAGGCTACACCTTC	TRBV30	TRBJ1-2	.	TRBD1
CASSTYAEQYF	TGTGCCAGCAGTACCTACGCCGAGCAGTACTTC	TRBV28	TRBJ2-7	few	.
CSVGNRGIGYTF	TGCAGCGTTGGTAACAGGGGGATCGGCTACACCTTC	TRBV29-1	TRBJ1-2	.	TRBD1
CASSFGGDSTYEQYF	TGCGCCAGCAGTTTTGGAGGGGATTCCACCTACGAGCAGTACTTC	TRBV5-1	TRBJ2-7	.	.
CASSVWSGGAFYEQYF	TGTGCCAGCAGCGTATGGAGCGGGGGTGCTTTCTACGAGCAGTACTTC	TRBV9	TRBJ2-7	.	TRBD2
CASRQHENTEAFF	TGCGCCAGCAGACAGCATGAGAACACTGAAGCTTTCTTT	TRBV4-3	TRBJ1-1	.	.
CATSSGTGPNGSPLHF	TGTGCCACCTCCTCCGGGACAGGGCCTAATGGTTCACCCCTCCACTTT	TRBV19	TRBJ1-6	.	TRBD1
CASSRNSGYEQYF	TGTGCCAGCAGCAGGAATAGCGGTTACGAGCAGTACTTC	TRBV7-3	TRBJ2-7	.	.
CSVEPGHYGYTF	TGCAGCGTTGAGCCAGGGCACTATGGCTACACCTTC	TRBV29-1	TRBJ1-2	.	.
CASRPLGGNYGYTF	TGTGCCAGCAGGCCTCTGGGGGGCAACTATGGCTACACCTTC	TRBV6-5	TRBJ1-2	.	.
CASSLWDSYYTF	TGTGCCAGCAGCCTTTGGGACAGCTACTACACCTTC	TRBV5-6	TRBJ1-2	few	TRBD1
CSVGRGYEQYF	TGCAGCGTTGGCCGGGGGTACGAGCAGTACTTC	TRBV29-1	TRBJ2-7	.	.
CASSAVAGGPGDEQFF	TGTGCCAGCAGTGCGGTAGCGGGGGGGCCTGGCGATGAGCAGTTCTTC	TRBV25-1	TRBJ2-1	.	TRBD2
CASSPRAPSGGTYNEQFF	TGTGCCAGCTCACCAAGAGCCCCTAGCGGGGGGACCTACAATGAGCAGTTCTTC	TRBV18	TRBJ2-1	many	TRBD2
CATKFGDILGGGKAFF	TGTGCCACTAAGTTCGGGGACATCCTTGGGGGAGGTAAAGCTTTCTTT	TRBV15	TRBJ1-1	.	.
CASSLGQQETQYF	TGTGCCAGCAGCCTGGGACAGCAGGAGACCCAGTACTTC	TRBV11-1	TRBJ2-5	few	TRBD1
CAWTPGTKNYAYEQYF	TGTGCCTGGACCCCCGGTACCAAAAACTACGCCTACGAGCAGTACTTC	TRBV30	TRBJ2-7	.	.
CSVGSGSGANVLTF	TGCAGCGTTGGATCAGGCTCTGGGGCCAACGTCCTGACTTTC	TRBV29-1	TRBJ2-6	.	.
CASSLEGVAKNIQYF	TGCGCCAGCAGCTTGGAGGGCGTAGCCAAAAACATTCAGTACTTC	TRBV5-1	TRBJ2-4	.	.
CSVEGRGSNEQYF	TGCAGCGTTGAGGGCAGGGGAAGCAACGAGCAGTACTTC	TRBV29-1	TRBJ2-7	few	.
CASSLVEGPRYGYTF	TGCGCCAGCAGCTTGGTCGAGGGCCCCCGGTATGGCTACACCTTC	TRBV5-1	TRBJ1-2	.	.
CAWSLLPETQYF	TGTGCCTGGAGCTTATTACCAGAGACCCAGTACTTC	TRBV30	TRBJ2-5	.	.
CASSLYSLTASYNEQFF	TGTGCCAGCAGCTTGTATAGCTTAACTGCCTCCTACAATGAGCAGTTCTTC	TRBV5-6	TRBJ2-1	.	.
CATLRGQPQHF	TGTGCCACCCTCAGGGGTCAGCCCCAGCATTTT	TRBV15	TRBJ1-5	.	.